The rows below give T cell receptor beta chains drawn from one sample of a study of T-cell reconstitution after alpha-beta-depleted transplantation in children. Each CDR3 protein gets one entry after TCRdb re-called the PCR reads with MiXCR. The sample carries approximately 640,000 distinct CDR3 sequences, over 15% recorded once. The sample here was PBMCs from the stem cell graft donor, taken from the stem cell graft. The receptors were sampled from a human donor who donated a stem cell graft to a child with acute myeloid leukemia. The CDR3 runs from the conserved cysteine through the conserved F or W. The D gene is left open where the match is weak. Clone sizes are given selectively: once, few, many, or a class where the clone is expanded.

cdr3_nt: TGTGCCAGCAGCCAACTCCTGGGAACCGGGGAGCTGTTTTTT; cdr3_aa: CASSQLLGTGELFF; d_call: -; clone_size: -; v_call: TRBV3-1; j_call: TRBJ2-2
cdr3_nt: TGCAGTGCTAGGCCTCGACAGACCTCGAGGACTGAAGCTTTCTTT; cdr3_aa: CSARPRQTSRTEAFF; d_call: -; clone_size: many; v_call: TRBV20-1; j_call: TRBJ1-1
cdr3_nt: TGCAGTGCTAGTCCCGGGTCTAGTAGGAGTGAAAAACTGTTTTTT; cdr3_aa: CSASPGSSRSEKLFF; d_call: -; clone_size: many; v_call: TRBV20-1; j_call: TRBJ1-4
cdr3_nt: TGCAGCGTTGAAGTGGGAGGTGAGCAGTTCTTC; cdr3_aa: CSVEVGGEQFF; d_call: -; clone_size: many; v_call: TRBV29-1; j_call: TRBJ2-1
cdr3_nt: TGCGCCAGCAGTTGGGGACAGGGGTCGGATGAGCAGTTCTTC; cdr3_aa: CASSWGQGSDEQFF; d_call: TRBD1; clone_size: many; v_call: TRBV10-2; j_call: TRBJ2-1
cdr3_nt: TGCGCCAGCAGCTTGACGACAGACACCTCCGGCTACACCTTC; cdr3_aa: CASSLTTDTSGYTF; d_call: -; clone_size: many; v_call: TRBV5-1; j_call: TRBJ1-2
cdr3_nt: TGTGCTCTCCGGGGCTTGGGTGAAGCTTTCTTT; cdr3_aa: CALRGLGEAFF; d_call: -; clone_size: many; v_call: TRBV7-9; j_call: TRBJ1-1
cdr3_nt: TGTGCCAGCAGTCGAAGGACAGGGGGGGACTACACCTTC; cdr3_aa: CASSRRTGGDYTF; d_call: TRBD1; clone_size: many; v_call: TRBV12-3/TRBV12-4; j_call: TRBJ1-2
cdr3_nt: TGCGCCAGCAGCTTCTACACCACGGATGACACTGAAGCTTTCTTT; cdr3_aa: CASSFYTTDDTEAFF; d_call: -; clone_size: many; v_call: TRBV5-1; j_call: TRBJ1-1
cdr3_nt: TGTGCCAGCAGGTGGGACAGTCTCAGGTATCAGCCCCAGCATTTT; cdr3_aa: CASRWDSLRYQPQHF; d_call: TRBD1; clone_size: -; v_call: TRBV28; j_call: TRBJ1-5
cdr3_nt: TGTGCCAGCAGCCCGAGCCAAATGGGGTTGCGGGCTTTCTTT; cdr3_aa: CASSPSQMGLRAFF; d_call: -; clone_size: -; v_call: TRBV9; j_call: TRBJ1-1
cdr3_nt: TGTGCCAGCAGCGTCGGACAGGGAAGGCATGGCTACACCTTC; cdr3_aa: CASSVGQGRHGYTF; d_call: TRBD1; clone_size: many; v_call: TRBV9; j_call: TRBJ1-2
cdr3_nt: TGTGCCAGCAGTTTACGACAGGGGTCGGAGGTACGCGAGCAGTACTTC; cdr3_aa: CASSLRQGSEVREQYF; d_call: TRBD1; clone_size: many; v_call: TRBV27; j_call: TRBJ2-7
cdr3_nt: TGTGCCTGGAGTCTGCGGGAGACCCAGTACTTC; cdr3_aa: CAWSLRETQYF; d_call: -; clone_size: -; v_call: TRBV30; j_call: TRBJ2-5
cdr3_nt: TGTGCCAGCACCCCCGACATTTCCACCCGGGACGGCGAAGCTAACTATGGCTACACCTTC; cdr3_aa: CASTPDISTRDGEANYGYTF; d_call: -; clone_size: -; v_call: TRBV7-6; j_call: TRBJ1-2
cdr3_nt: TGTGCCAGCAGTAACGGGCTACTTAGCACAGATACGCAGTATTTT; cdr3_aa: CASSNGLLSTDTQYF; d_call: -; clone_size: -; v_call: TRBV6-5; j_call: TRBJ2-3